This T cell receptor (beta chain) was identified during a study of T cells after yellow fever vaccination. Study-level results: Contaminants from the bulk population, in the form of abundant clonotypes, could be found in FACS-sorted repertoires.

V dropped 2 bases and J dropped 4 bases, with 9 bases sitting between them. The V gene's germline CDR1 is SGHTA and CDR2 FQGNSA. CDR3 length: 13 amino acids. TCRdb processed the 5' RACE reads anew with MiXCR; each CDR3 protein has one entry. The data contain more than 95,000 distinct CDR3 sequences, under 8% of them seen just once; the ten biggest clones take up 2% to 3%. The table lists this clonotype with many counts. The antigen is not known. The origin of this receptor is a young man who received the YFV17D yellow fever vaccine. The sample consisted of CD4+ T cells sorted from PBMCs, taken about 10 days after the first yellow fever vaccination. The chain uses TRBV7-2 and TRBJ2-7; a possible D gene is TRBD1 (6 bases). The CDR3 sequence: CASSLKGVYEQYF. CDR3 in DNA: TGTGCCAGCAGCTTAAAGGGGGTGTACGAGCAGTACTTC.